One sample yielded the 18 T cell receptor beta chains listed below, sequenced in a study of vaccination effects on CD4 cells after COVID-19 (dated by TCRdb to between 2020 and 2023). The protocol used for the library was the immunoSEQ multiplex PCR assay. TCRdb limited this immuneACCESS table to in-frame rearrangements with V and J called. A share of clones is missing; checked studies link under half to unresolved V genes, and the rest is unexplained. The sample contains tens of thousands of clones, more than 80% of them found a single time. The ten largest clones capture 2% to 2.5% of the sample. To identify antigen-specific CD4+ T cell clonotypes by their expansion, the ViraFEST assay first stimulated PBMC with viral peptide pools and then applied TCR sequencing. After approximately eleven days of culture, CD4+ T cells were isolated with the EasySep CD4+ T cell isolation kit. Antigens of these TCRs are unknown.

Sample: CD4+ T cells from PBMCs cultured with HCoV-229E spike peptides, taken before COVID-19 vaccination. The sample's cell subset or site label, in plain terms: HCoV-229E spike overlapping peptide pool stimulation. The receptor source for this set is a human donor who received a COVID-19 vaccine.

The CDR3 loop reads CASTLRGQGPYNEQFF. The CDR3 DNA reads TGTGCCAGCACCCTCAGAGGACAGGGGCCCTACAATGAGCAGTTCTTC. The chain joins TRBV6-4 to TRBJ2-1, with 9 nucleotides matching TRBD1. The V gene's germline CDR1 is MRHNA and CDR2 SNTAGT. V lost 7 bases and J lost 2; bases outside the gene matches: 9. The CDR3 is made up of 16 amino acids.

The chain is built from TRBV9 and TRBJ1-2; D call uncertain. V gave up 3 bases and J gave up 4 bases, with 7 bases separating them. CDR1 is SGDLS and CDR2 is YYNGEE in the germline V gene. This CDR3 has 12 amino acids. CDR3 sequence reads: CASSASGYGYTF. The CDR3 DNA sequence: TGTGCCAGCAGCGCCTCCGGCTATGGCTACACCTTC.

Written as DNA, the CDR3 is TGTGCCAGCTCACCCCGGGACCCTAGCATTGGGGAGCTGTTTTTT. Its protein product is CASSPRDPSIGELFF. The chain links TRBV18 to TRBJ2-2; perhaps D is TRBD1 or TRBD2 (5 bases each). In germline, CDR1 is KGHSH, CDR2 LQKENI. The CDR3 consists of 15 residues. V was trimmed by 3 bases and J by 8 bases, leaving 16 bases between them.

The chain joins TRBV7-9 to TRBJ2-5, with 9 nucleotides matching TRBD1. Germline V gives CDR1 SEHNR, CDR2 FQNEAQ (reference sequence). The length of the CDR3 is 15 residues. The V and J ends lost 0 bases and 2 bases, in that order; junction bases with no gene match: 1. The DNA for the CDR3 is TGTGCCAGCAGCTTAGCTGGGACAGGGCAAGAGACCCAGTACTTC. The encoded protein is CASSLAGTGQETQYF.

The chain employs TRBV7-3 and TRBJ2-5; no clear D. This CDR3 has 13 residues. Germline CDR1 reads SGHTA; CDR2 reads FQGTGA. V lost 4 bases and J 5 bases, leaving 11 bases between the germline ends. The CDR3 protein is CASSYGRSETQYF. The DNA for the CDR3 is TGTGCCAGCAGCTACGGTCGTTCGGAGACCCAGTACTTC.

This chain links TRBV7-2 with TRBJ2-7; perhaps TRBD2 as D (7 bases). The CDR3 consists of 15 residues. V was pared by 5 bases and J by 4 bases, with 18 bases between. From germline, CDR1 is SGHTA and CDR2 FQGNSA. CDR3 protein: CASSIGGHTLYEQYV. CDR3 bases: TGTGCCAGCAGCATCGGGGGGCACACACTATACGAGCAGTACGTC.

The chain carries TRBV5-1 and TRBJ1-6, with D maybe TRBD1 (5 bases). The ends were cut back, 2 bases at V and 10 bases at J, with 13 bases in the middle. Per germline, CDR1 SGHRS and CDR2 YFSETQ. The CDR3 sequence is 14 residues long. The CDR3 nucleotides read TGCGCCAGCAGCTTTTCAGGGTTGGTATCACCCCTCCACTTT. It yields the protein CASSFSGLVSPLHF.

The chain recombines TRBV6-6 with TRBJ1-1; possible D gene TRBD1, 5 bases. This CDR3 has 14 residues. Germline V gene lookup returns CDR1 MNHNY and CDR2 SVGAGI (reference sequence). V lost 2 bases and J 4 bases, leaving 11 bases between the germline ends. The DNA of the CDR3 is TGTGCCAGCAGTTACGGCCAGGGTGGCACTGAAGCTTTCTTT. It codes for CASSYGQGGTEAFF.

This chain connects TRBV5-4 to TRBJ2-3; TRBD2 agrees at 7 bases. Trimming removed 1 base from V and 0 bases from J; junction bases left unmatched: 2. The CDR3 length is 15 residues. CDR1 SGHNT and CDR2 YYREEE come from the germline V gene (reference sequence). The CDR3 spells CASSLFGGSTDTQYF. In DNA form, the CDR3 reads TGTGCCAGCAGCTTGTTCGGGGGGAGCACAGATACGCAGTATTTT.

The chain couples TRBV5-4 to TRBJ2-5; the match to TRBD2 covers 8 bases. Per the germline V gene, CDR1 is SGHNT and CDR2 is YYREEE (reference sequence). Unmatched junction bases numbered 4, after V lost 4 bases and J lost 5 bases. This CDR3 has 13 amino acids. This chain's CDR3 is CASSPGGGETQYF. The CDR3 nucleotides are TGTGCCAGCAGCCCGGGAGGGGGGGAGACCCAGTACTTC.

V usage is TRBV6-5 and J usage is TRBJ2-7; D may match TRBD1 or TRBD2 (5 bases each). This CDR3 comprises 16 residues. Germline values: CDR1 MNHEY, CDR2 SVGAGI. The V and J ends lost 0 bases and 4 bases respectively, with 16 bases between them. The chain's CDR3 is CASSYSLGTHGYEQYV. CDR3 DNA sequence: TGTGCCAGCAGTTACTCGTTGGGGACCCACGGGTACGAGCAGTACGTC.

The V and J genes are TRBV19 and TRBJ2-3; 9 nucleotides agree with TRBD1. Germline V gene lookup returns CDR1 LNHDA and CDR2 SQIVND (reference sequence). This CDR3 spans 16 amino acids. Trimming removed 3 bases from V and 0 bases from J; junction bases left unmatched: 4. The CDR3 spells CASSISGTGSTDTQYF. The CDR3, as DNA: TGTGCCAGTAGTATCTCGGGGACAGGGAGCACAGATACGCAGTATTTT.

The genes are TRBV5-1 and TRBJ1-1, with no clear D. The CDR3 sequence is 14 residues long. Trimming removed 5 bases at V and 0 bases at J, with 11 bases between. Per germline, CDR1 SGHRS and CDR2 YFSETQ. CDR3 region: CASSLTTVNTEAFF. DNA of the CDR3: TGCGCCAGCAGTTTAACGACCGTGAACACTGAAGCTTTCTTT. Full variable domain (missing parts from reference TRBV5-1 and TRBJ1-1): KAGVTQTPRYLIKTRGQQVTLSCSPISGHRSVSWYQQTPGQGLQFLFEYFSETQRNKGNFPGRFSGRQFSNSRSEMNVSTLELGDSALYLCASSLTTVNTEAFFGQGTRLTVV.

Here the CDR3 reads CASSLQGGGETQYF. In DNA form, the CDR3 reads TGCGCCAGCAGCTTACAGGGTGGGGGCGAGACCCAGTACTTC. This rearrangement joins TRBV5-1 to TRBJ2-5, with a weak D call TRBD1 (6 bases). Between the trimmed V and J ends, which lost 2 bases and 5 bases, there was a span of 13 bases. The CDR3 consists of 14 residues. CDR1 is SGHRS, CDR2 YFSETQ, per germline.

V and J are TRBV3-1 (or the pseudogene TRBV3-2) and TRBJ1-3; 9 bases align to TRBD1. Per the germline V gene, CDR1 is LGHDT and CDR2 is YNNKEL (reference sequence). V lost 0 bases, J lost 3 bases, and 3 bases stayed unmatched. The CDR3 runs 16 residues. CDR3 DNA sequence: TGTGCCAGCAGCCAAGACATGGACAGGGGTGGAAACACCATATATTTT. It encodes CASSQDMDRGGNTIYF.

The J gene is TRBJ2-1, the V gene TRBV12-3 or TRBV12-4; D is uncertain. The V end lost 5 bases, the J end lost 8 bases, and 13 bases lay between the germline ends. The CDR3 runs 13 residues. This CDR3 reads CASSNARPDEQFF. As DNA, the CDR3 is TGTGCCAGCAGTAACGCCCGGCCCGATGAGCAGTTCTTC.

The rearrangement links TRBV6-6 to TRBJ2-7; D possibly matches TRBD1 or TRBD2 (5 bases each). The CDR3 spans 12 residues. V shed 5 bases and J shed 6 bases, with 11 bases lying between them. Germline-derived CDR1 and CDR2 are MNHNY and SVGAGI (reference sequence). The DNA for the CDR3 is TGTGCCAGCAGTGCCCCAGGGAGCGAGCAGTACGTC. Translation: CASSAPGSEQYV.

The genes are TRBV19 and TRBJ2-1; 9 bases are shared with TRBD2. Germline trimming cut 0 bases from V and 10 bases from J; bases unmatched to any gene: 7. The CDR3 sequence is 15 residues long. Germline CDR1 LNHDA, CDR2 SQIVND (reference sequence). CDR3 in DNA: TGTGCCAGTAGTATAGATTTGGTCGCGGGAGGGGAGCAGTTCTTC. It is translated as CASSIDLVAGGEQFF.